Sequencing of this T cell receptor (beta chain) was carried out in a study of blood T cell repertoires in COVID-19 (dated by TCRdb to the early 2020s). Regarding the study in general: Samples from collaborators originated in the United States, Italy and Spain and spanned both the acute and convalescent phases of COVID-19. The material from the prospective study consisted of cDNA or gDNA derived from T cells, B-cell-depleted T cells, or PBMCs. Subjects who had been exposed to COVID-19, were actively infected with it, or had recovered from it provided the deeply sampled blood TCRbeta repertoires that made up the dataset. The repertoires were released in a freely available public database intended as a resource for research on the immune response to SARS-CoV-2. The samples were drawn from the first 160 participants of the ongoing ImmuneRACE study and from about 1,200 subjects provided by 6 global collaborators. A de-identified subject ID, COVID-19 status, age in years and sex were almost always included in the sample metadata. HLA class I and class II types, where available, came from metadata supplied by the sample provider rather than from assay-based typing. Results the study describes overall, beyond this receptor: How much clinical and demographic metadata was included differed by source and by participant, and the metadata was provided uncurated.

CDR1 and CDR2 were assigned from the germline V gene (reference sequence) as GTSNPN and SVGIG. The CDR3, cysteine through phenylalanine, is 14 amino acids long. The kept DNA is CDR3 alone, 42 bases in frame from the first base. Trimmed from V: 4 bases; trimmed from J: 7 bases; junction bases lacking a gene match: 9. TCRbeta CDR3 regions were amplified from genomic DNA using the immunoSEQ Assay, a bias-controlled multiplex PCR. The authors processed their data as follows. Within the assay, amplification of reference gene primers was used to estimate how many nucleated cells each sample contained. To quantify the absolute abundance of each unique TCRbeta CDR3 rearrangement, sequence reads were collapsed and filtered. For each sample, productive Simpson clonality was calculated as the square root of Simpson's diversity index over productive rearrangements. The immuneACCESS repertoire file appears here via TCRdb, limited to in-frame rearrangements. These files lack a portion of the clones; in checked studies, under half of the deficit traces to unresolved V genes, and the cause of the others is not known. That table supplies the V and J calls and clone size; D and trimming were determined from the DNA. The sample data list some 150,000 clones, and 70% to 85% of these were observed just once. The top ten hold 13% to 15% of the sample.

Comment on this clone: Its target antigen remains unknown. Per-base quality was not reported, and no clone a single base away is much larger than it.

Participants in the prospective study were aged about 18 to 90 years, lived in 20 to 30 United States geographic areas, and enrolled through a virtual design. To assign participants to cohorts, the prospective study relied on clinical history that participants themselves reported in a screening survey and a study questionnaire. Recovered participants in ImmuneRACE Cohort 3 were defined as having two consecutive negative NP/OP PCR tests, clearance from a healthcare professional, or resolution of symptoms. Mobile phlebotomists in the prospective study collected whole blood, serum and a nasopharyngeal or oropharyngeal swab from every participant. Additional blood draws and questionnaires over an approximately 2-month period could optionally be provided by prospective study participants. Blood samples from the prospective study were shipped frozen or at room temperature prior to DNA extraction.

The rearrangement combines TRBV30 with TRBJ1-4; 7 junctional bases match TRBD1. This sequence was found in a man between 45 and 60 years old who had recovered from COVID-19. The material sequenced was PBMCs or T cells enriched from blood (not recorded which). Read as DNA, the sequence is TGTGCCTGGACCCTGACAGGGCTAAGTGAAAAACTGTTTTTT. Its amino acids are CAWTLTGLSEKLFF.